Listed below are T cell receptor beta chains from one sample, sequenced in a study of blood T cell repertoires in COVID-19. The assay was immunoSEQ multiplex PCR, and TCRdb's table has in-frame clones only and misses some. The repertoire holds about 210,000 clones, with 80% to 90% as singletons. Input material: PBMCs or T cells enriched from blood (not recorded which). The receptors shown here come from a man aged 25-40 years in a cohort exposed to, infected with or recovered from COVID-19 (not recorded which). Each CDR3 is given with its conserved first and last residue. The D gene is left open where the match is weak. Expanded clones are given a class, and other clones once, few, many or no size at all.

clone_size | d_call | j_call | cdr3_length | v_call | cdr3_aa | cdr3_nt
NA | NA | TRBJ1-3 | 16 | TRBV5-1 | CASSSNTGRGGNTIYF | TGCGCCAGCAGCTCCAATACAGGGAGAGGTGGAAACACCATATATTTT
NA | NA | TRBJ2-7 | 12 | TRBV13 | CASSSSSYEQYF | TGTGCCAGCAGCTCGAGCTCCTACGAGCAGTACTTC
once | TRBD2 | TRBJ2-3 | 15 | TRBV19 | CASSPQAGATDTQYF | TGTGCCAGTAGTCCTCAAGCGGGAGCCACAGATACGCAGTATTTT
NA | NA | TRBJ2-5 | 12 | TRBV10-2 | CASAARLETQYF | TGCGCCTCGGCGGCCAGATTAGAGACCCAGTACTTC
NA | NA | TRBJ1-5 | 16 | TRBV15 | CATSSPTVGGSQPQHF | TGTGCCACCAGCAGCCCGACAGTAGGAGGGAGTCAGCCCCAGCATTTT
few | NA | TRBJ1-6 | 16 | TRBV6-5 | CASSYHPSGWDSPLHF | TGTGCCAGCAGTTACCATCCATCGGGGTGGGATTCACCCCTCCACTTT
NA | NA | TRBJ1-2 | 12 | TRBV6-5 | CASSDPGGIVTF | TGTGCCAGCAGCGACCCGGGAGGGATTGTCACCTTC
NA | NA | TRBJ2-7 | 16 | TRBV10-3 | CAISDGKTGISYEQYF | TGTGCCATCAGTGACGGCAAAACAGGGATCTCCTACGAGCAGTACTTC
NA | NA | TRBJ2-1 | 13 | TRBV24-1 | CATSDLQGNEQFF | TGTGCCACCAGTGACCTTCAGGGAAATGAGCAGTTCTTC
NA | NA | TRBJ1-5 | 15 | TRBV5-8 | CASSLGGYSNQPQHF | TGTGCCAGCAGCTTGGGCGGGTATAGCAATCAGCCCCAGCATTTT
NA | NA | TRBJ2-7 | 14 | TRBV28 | CASSELRVGYEQYF | TGTGCCAGCAGTGAACTCAGGGTGGGCTACGAGCAGTACTTC
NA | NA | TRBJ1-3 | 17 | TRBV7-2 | CASSLDGTRFSGNTIYF | TGTGCCAGCAGCTTAGATGGTACCCGGTTTTCTGGAAACACCATATATTTT
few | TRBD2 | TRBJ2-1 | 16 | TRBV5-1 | CASSLALAGGPNEQFF | TGCGCCAGCAGCTTGGCCTTAGCGGGAGGCCCTAATGAGCAGTTCTTC
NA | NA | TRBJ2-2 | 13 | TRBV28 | CASSLQTPGELFF | TGTGCCAGCAGTTTACAGACACCCGGGGAGCTGTTTTTT
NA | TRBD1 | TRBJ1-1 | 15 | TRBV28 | CASSAGTGGNTEAFF | TGTGCCAGCAGTGCCGGGACAGGGGGCAACACTGAAGCTTTCTTT
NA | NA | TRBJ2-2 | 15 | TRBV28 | CASSFWGERTGELFF | TGTGCCAGCAGTTTCTGGGGGGAGAGGACCGGGGAGCTGTTTTTT
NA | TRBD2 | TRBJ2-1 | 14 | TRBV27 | CASSLGGRGDEQFF | TGTGCCAGCAGTTTGGGGGGACGGGGGGATGAGCAGTTCTTC
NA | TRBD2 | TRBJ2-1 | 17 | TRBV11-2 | CASSLFTSGSSYNEQFF | TGTGCCAGCAGCTTATTTACTAGCGGGAGCTCCTACAATGAGCAGTTCTTC
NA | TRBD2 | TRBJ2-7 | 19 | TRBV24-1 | CATSDPGTSGRSGLYEQYF | TGTGCCACCAGTGATCCCGGGACTAGCGGGAGGTCCGGCCTCTACGAGCAGTACTTC
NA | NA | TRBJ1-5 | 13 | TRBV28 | CASSFPGNQPQHF | TGTGCCAGCAGTTTTCCAGGCAATCAGCCCCAGCATTTT
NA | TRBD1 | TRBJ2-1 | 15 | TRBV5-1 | CASSSTGQGSNEQFF | TGCGCCAGCAGCTCCACGGGACAGGGCAGCAATGAGCAGTTCTTC
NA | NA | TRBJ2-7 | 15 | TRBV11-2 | CASSVREQIGLEQYF | TGTGCCAGCAGCGTCAGGGAACAAATAGGCCTCGAGCAGTACTTC
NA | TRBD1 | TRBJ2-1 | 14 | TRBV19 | CASSIGQGIDEQFF | TGTGCCAGTAGTATTGGACAGGGGATCGATGAGCAGTTCTTC
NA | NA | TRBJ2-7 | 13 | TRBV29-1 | CSVIDRTSYEQYF | TGCAGCGTTATCGACAGGACCTCCTACGAGCAGTACTTC
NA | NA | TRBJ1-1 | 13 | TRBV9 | CASSELYTTEAFF | TGTGCCAGCAGCGAACTCTATACCACTGAAGCTTTCTTT
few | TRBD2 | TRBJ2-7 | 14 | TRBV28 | CASEKRDLSHEQYF | TGTGCCAGCGAGAAGCGGGATCTGTCCCACGAGCAGTACTTC
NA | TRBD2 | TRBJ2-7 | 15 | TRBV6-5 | CASNPHGTSSYEQYF | TGTGCCAGCAATCCCCATGGGACTAGCTCCTACGAGCAGTACTTC
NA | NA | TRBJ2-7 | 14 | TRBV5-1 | CASSLLVGTYEQYF | TGCGCCAGCAGCTTGTTGGTCGGGACCTACGAGCAGTACTTC
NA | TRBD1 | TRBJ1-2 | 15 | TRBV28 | CASSLSDRWLVGYTF | TGTGCCAGCAGTTTATCGGACAGGTGGTTGGTTGGCTACACCTTC
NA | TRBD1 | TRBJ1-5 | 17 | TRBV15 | CATSRDVQGAGSQPQHF | TGTGCCACCAGCAGAGACGTACAGGGGGCAGGTAGTCAGCCCCAGCATTTT
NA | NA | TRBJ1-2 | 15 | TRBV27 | CASSLGSRPLYGYTF | TGTGCCAGCAGTTTAGGGAGTCGGCCCCTCTATGGCTACACCTTC
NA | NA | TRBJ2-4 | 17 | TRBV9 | CASSDGREAYDKNIQYF | TGTGCCAGCAGCGATGGCAGGGAGGCCTATGACAAAAACATTCAGTACTTC
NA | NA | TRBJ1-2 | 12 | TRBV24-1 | CATNDRNYGYTF | TGTGCCACCAATGACAGAAACTATGGCTACACCTTC
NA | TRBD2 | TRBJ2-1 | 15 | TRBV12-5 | CASSHRTSFVHEQFF | TGTGCTAGTTCCCATAGGACTAGTTTCGTTCATGAGCAGTTCTTC
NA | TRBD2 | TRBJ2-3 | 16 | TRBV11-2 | CASSLLGGRVTDTQYF | TGTGCCAGCAGCTTATTAGGCGGGAGAGTCACAGATACGCAGTATTTT
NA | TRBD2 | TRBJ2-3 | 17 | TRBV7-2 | CASSLVSSGSLGDTQYF | TGTGCCAGCAGCTTAGTCTCTAGCGGTTCACTAGGAGATACGCAGTATTTT
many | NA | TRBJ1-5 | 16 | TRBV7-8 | CASSLVGPGGDQPQHF | TGTGCCAGCAGCTTAGTAGGCCCCGGGGGGGATCAGCCCCAGCATTTT
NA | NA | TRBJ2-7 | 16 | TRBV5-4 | CASSLWQGPPVYEQYF | TGTGCCAGCAGCTTGTGGCAGGGGCCCCCAGTCTACGAGCAGTACTTC
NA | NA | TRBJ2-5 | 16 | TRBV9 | CASSGRQGREEETQYF | TGTGCCAGCAGCGGGCGACAGGGGAGGGAAGAAGAGACCCAGTACTTC
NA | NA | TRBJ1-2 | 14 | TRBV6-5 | CASNSGSLGYGYTF | TGTGCCAGCAACAGTGGGTCATTGGGCTATGGCTACACCTTC